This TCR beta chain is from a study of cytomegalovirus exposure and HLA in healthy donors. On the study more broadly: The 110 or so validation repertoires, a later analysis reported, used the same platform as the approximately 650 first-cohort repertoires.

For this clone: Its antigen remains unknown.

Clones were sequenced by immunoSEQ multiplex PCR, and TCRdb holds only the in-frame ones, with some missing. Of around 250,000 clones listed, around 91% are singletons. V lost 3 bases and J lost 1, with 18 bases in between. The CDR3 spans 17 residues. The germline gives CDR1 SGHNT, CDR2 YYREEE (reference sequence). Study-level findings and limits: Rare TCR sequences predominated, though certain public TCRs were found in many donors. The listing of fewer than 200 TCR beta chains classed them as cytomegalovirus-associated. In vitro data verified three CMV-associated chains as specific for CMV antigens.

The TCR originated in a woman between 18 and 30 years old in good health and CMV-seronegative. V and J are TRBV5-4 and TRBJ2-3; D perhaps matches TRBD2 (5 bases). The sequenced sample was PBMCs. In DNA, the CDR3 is TGTGCCAGCAGCTGGGGATTTAGCGAGAGAGGCACAGATACGCAGTATTTT. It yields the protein CASSWGFSERGTDTQYF.